This T cell receptor (beta chain) derives from a study of shared clonotypes between healthy human individuals. Overall study context: Researchers assigned three CD4 naive, three CD4 memory, two CD8 naive and one CD8 memory plate to each donor.

There were only Caucasian adults among the donors, and all lived in Nashville, Tennessee. The CDR3 is made up of 11 amino acids. Trimming cost V 1 base and J 8 bases, with 5 bases left between them. In germline, CDR1 is MGHRA, CDR2 YSYEKL. TCRdb keeps only in-frame clones here, not all; method: immunoSEQ multiplex PCR. The profile shows approximately 400,000 clones, about 96% of them singletons. Input material: memory CD8+ T cells sorted from blood. Documented subset: CD45RO+ cells pooled with CCR7-negative TemRA cells. The TCR originated in a man in his thirties or forties in good health. The chain combines TRBV4-1 with TRBJ1-1; D call uncertain. CDR3 sequence reads: CASSQAQEAFF. CDR3 nucleotides: TGCGCCAGCAGCCAAGCCCAGGAAGCTTTCTTT.